The 2 T cell receptor beta chains listed next were all sequenced from one sample in a study of CD8+CD57+ T cells in acquired aplastic anemia. In patients chosen for sequencing, flow cytometry had shown CD8+CD57+ cell expansion. The template for TCR beta VDJ and CDR3 sequence profiling was genomic DNA. From the reads, TCRdb called clonotypes with MiXCR, one entry per CDR3 protein. Counted here are 450,000 to 600,000 distinct CDR3 sequences, roughly a third occurring once; the ten biggest clones make up roughly 0.89%. The sample comprised sorted CD4+, CD8+, or CD8+CD57+ T cells (not recorded which) from PBMCs. Receptors were obtained from a human donor with aplastic anemia.

This rearrangement joins TRBV30 to TRBJ1-1, with 12 positions matching TRBD1. V lost 5 bases, J lost 11 bases, and 9 bases stayed unmatched. CDR3 length: 13 residues. Germline CDR1 GTSNPN, CDR2 SVGIG (reference sequence). The CDR3 loop reads CAWGGTGGAWAFF. CDR3 in DNA: TGTGCCTGGGGAGGGACAGGGGGCGCTTGGGCTTTCTTT.

This clonotype was counted many times. CDR3 residues: CASSLSPGNSPLHF. The CDR3 bases are TGTGCCAGCAGCTTATCTCCAGGGAATTCACCCCTCCACTTT. V usage is TRBV7-9 and J usage is TRBJ1-6; D is perhaps TRBD1 (5 bases). The CDR3 contains 14 residues. Deletions cut 2 bases from V and 7 bases from J, with 9 bases between. Germline values: CDR1 SEHNR, CDR2 FQNEAQ (reference sequence).